The sequence of this T cell receptor (beta chain) was determined in a study of blood T cells in healthy people across ages. This CDR3 has 18 amino acids. With 1 base clipped from V and 4 bases from J, the junction kept 10 bases outside the gene matches. The germline V gene encodes CDR1 MGHRA and CDR2 YSYEKL. Points on this clonotype: Its antigen is not known.

A second PCR of about 7 to 12 cycles used a sample-barcoded 5' primer and a J-beta primer mix. Each CDR3 protein gets one entry after TCRdb re-called the 5' RACE reads with MiXCR. The table lists about 640,000 distinct CDR3 sequences, 58% of them singletons, with over 30% in the top ten. Study observations and caveats: Investigators viewed diversity estimates from one million T cells as underestimates, the study reported.

Sequenced material: blood. The receptor was derived from a man in his 60s in good health. This rearrangement joins TRBV4-1 to TRBJ2-7, with 13 bases lining up with TRBD2. In nucleotides, the CDR3 is TGCGCCAGCAGCCAAGTACTGGGACTAGCGGGGAATATTTACGAGCAGTACTTC. Protein: CASSQVLGLAGNIYEQYF.